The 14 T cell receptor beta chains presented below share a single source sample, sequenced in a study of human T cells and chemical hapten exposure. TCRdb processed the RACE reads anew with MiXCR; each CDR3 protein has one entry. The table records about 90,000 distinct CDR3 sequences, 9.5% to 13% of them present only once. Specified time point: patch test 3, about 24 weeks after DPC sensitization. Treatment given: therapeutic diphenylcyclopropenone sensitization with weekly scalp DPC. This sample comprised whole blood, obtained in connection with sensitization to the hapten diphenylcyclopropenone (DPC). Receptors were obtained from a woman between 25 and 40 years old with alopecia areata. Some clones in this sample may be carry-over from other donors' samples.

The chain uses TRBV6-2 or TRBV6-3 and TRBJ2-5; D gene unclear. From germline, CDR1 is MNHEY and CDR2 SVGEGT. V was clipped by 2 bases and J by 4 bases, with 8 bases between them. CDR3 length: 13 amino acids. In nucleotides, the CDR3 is TGTGCCAGCAGTTACAAGGACCGAGAGACCCAGTACTTC. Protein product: CASSYKDRETQYF.

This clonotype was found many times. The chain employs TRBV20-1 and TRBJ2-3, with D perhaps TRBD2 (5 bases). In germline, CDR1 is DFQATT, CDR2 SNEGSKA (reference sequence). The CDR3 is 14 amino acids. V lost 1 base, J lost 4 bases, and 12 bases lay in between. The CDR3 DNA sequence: TGCAGTGCTAGAGGCCCTAAGGGAGCAGATACGCAGTATTTT. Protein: CSARGPKGADTQYF.

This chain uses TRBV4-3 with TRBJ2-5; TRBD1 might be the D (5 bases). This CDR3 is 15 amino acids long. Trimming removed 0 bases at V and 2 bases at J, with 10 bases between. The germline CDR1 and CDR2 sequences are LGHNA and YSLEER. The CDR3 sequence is CASSQDGARQETQYF. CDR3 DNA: TGCGCCAGCAGCCAAGATGGGGCCAGACAAGAGACCCAGTACTTC.

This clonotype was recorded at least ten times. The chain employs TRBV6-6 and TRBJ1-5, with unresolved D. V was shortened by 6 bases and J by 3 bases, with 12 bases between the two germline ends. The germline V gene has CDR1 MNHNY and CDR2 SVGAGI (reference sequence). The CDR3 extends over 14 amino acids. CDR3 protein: CASRNKDPNQPQHF. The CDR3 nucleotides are TGTGCCAGCAGGAACAAGGACCCCAATCAGCCCCAGCATTTT.

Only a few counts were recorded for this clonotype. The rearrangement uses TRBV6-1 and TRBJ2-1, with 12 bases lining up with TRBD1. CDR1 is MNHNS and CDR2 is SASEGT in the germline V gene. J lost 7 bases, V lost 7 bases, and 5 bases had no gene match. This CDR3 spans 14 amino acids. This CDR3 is CASIGTGGINEQFF. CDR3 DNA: TGTGCCAGCATAGGGACAGGGGGCATAAATGAGCAGTTCTTC.

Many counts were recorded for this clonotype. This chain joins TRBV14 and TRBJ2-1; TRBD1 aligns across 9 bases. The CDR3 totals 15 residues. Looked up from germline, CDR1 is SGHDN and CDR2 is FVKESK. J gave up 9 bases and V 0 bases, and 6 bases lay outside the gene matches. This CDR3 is CASSQERTGDFEQFF. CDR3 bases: TGTGCCAGCAGCCAAGAGAGGACAGGGGATTTTGAGCAGTTCTTC.

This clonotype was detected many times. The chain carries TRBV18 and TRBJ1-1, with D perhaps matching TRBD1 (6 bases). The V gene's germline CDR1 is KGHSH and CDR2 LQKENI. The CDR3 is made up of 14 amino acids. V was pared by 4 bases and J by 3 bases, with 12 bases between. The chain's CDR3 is CASSLGGTYTEAFF. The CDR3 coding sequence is TGTGCCAGCTCACTCGGGGGCACGTACACTGAAGCTTTCTTT.

This chain's CDR3 is CASRRGAESPQHF. The DNA for the CDR3 is TGTGCCAGCAGGCGCGGGGCCGAATCGCCCCAGCATTTT. J is TRBJ1-5 and V is TRBV6-5; TRBD1 might be the D (5 bases). The CDR3 covers 13 residues. CDR1 is MNHEY, CDR2 SVGAGI, per germline. With 6 bases removed from V and 9 bases from J, the gap between germline ends came to 15 bases.

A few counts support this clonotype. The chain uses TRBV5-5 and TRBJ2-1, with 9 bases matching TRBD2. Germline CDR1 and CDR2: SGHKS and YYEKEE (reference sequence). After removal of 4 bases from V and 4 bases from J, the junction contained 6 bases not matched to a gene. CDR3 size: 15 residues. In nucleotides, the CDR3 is TGTGCCAGCAGCGTGACTAGCGGCCGATACAATGAGCAGTTCTTC. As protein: CASSVTSGRYNEQFF.

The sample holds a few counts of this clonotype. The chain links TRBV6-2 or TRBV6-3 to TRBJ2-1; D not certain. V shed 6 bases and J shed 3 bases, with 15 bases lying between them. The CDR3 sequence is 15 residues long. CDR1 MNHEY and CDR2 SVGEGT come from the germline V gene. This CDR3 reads CASRPRASFYNEQFF. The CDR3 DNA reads TGTGCCAGCAGACCCCGGGCCTCTTTCTACAATGAGCAGTTCTTC.

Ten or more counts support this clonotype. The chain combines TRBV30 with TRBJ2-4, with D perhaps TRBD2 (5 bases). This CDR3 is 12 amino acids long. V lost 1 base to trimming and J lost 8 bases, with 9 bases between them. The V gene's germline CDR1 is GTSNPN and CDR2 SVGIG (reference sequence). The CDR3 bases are TGTGCCTGGAGTGGAGGGTCGGACATTCAGTACTTC. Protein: CAWSGGSDIQYF.

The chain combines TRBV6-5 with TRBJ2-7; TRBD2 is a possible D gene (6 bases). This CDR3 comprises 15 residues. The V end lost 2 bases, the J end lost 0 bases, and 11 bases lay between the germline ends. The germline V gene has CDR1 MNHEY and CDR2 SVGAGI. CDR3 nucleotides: TGTGCCAGCAGTTACAGGGAGGCGGGCTCCTACGAGCAGTACTTC. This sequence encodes CASSYREAGSYEQYF.

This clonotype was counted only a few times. The CDR3 protein is CASSPTGSTYGYTF. The CDR3 DNA reads TGTGCCAGCAGCCCAACAGGTAGCACCTATGGCTACACCTTC. The V and J genes are TRBV14 and TRBJ1-2; tentatively, D is TRBD1 (5 bases). Trimming took off 4 bases at V and 4 bases at J, with 13 bases between the two ends. Germline assignment: CDR1 SGHDN and CDR2 FVKESK. The length of the CDR3 is 14 residues.

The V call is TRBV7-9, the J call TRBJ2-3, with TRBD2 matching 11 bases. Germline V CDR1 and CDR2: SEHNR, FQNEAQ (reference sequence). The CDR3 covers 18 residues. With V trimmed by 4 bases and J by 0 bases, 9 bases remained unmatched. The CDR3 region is CASSSTAWTSGSTDTQYF. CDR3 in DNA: TGTGCCAGCAGCTCGACCGCTTGGACTAGCGGGAGCACAGATACGCAGTATTTT.